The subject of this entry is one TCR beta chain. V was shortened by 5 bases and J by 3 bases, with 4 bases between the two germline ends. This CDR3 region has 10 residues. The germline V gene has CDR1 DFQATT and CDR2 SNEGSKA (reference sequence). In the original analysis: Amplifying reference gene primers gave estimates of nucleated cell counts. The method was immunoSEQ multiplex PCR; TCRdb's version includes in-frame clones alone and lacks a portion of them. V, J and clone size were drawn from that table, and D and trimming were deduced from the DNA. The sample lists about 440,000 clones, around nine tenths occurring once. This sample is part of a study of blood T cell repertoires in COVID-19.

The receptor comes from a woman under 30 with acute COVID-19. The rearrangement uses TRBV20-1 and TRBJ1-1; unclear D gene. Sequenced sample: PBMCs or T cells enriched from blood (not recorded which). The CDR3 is CSAPDTEAFF. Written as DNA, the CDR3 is TGCAGTGCTCCCGACACTGAAGCTTTCTTT.